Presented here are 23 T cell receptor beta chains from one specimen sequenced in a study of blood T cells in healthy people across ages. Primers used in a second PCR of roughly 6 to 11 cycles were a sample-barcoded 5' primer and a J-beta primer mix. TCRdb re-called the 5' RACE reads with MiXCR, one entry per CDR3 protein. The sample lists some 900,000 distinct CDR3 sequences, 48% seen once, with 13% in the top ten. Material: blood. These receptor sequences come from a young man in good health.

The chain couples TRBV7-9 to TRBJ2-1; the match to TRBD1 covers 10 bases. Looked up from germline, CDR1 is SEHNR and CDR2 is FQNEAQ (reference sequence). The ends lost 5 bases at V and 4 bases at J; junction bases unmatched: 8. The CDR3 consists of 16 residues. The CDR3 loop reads CASSISGTGVYNEQFF. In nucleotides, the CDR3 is TGTGCCAGCAGCATATCCGGGACAGGGGTTTACAATGAGCAGTTCTTC.

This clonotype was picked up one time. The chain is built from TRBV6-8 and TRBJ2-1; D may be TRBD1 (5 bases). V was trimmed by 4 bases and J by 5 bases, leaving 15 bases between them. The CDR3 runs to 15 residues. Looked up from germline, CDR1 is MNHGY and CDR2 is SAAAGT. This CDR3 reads CASSCARGMDNEQFF. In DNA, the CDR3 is TGTGCCAGCAGTTGCGCTAGGGGCATGGACAATGAGCAGTTCTTC.

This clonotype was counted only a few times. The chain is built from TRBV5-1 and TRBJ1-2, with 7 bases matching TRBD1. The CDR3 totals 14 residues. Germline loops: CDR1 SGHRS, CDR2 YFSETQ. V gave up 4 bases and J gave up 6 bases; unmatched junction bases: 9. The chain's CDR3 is CASSIRGQDNGYTF. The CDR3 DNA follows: TGCGCCAGCAGCATACGTGGACAGGACAATGGCTACACCTTC.

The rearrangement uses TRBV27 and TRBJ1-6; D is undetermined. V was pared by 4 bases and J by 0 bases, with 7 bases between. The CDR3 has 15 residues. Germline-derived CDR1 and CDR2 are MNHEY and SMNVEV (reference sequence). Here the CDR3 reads CASSSASSYNSPLHF. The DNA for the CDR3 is TGTGCCAGCAGTTCAGCGAGCTCCTATAATTCACCCCTCCACTTT.

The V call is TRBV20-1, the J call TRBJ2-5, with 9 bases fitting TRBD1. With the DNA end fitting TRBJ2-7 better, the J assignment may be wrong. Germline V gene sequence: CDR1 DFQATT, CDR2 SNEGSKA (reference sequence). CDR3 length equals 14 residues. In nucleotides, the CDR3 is TGCAGTGCCGTCACAGGGGGCGACTCCTACGAGCAGTACTTC. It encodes CSAVTGGDSYEQYF.

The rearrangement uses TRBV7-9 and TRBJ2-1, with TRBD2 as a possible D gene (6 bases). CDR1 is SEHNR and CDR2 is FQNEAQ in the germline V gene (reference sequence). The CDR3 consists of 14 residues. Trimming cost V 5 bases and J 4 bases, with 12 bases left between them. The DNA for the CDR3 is TGTGCCAGCAGCGCCCAGGGACTTTACAATGAGCAGTTCTTC. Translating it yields CASSAQGLYNEQFF.

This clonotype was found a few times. CDR3 nucleotides: TGTGCCAGCAGCGCCTTGGGGGGGACGAAATCCTACGAGCAGTACTTC. It specifies CASSALGGTKSYEQYF. V gene TRBV27 combines with J gene TRBJ2-7; 7 nucleotides line up with TRBD2. V shed 6 bases, J shed 1 base, and the junction held 12 bases outside the gene matches. The CDR3 sequence is 16 residues long. Germline CDR1 reads MNHEY; CDR2 reads SMNVEV (reference sequence).

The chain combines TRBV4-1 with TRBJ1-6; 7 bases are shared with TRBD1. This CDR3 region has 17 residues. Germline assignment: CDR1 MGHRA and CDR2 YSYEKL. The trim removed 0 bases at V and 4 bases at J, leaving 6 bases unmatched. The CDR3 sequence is CASSQEGTGAYNSPLHF. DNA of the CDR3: TGCGCCAGCAGCCAAGAGGGCACAGGGGCTTATAATTCACCCCTCCACTTT.

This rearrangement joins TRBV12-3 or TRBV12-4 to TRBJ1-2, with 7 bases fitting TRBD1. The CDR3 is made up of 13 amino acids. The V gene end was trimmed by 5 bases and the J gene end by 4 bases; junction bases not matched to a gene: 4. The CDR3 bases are TGTGCCAGCAGTATGGGGGACAGCTATGGCTACACCTTC. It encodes CASSMGDSYGYTF.

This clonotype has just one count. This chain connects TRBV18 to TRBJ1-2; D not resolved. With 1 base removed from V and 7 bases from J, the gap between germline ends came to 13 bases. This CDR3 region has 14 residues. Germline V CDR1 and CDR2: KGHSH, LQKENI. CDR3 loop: CASSPRQVFGGYTF. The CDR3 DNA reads TGTGCCAGCTCACCACGGCAAGTTTTTGGTGGCTACACCTTC.

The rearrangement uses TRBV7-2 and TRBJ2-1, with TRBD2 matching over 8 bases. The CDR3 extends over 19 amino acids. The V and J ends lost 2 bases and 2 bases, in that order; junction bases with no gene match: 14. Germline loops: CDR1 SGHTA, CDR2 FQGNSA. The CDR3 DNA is TGTGCCAGCAGCTTACCTTGGGTTGGCGGGGGGCCCACCTACAATGAGCAGTTCTTC. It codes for CASSLPWVGGGPTYNEQFF.

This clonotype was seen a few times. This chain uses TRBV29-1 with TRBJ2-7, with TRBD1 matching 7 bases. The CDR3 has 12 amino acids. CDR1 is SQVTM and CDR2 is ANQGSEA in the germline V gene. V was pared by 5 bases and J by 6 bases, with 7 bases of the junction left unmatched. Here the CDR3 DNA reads TGCAGCGTTAGAGAGGGGGCAGGCGAGCAGTACTTC. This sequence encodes CSVREGAGEQYF.

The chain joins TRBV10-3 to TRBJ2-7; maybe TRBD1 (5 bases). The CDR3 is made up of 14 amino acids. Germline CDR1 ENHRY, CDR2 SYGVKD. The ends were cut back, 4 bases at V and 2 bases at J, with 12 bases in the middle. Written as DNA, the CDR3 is TGTGCCATCAGTGTCAGTAAGGGGCCCTACGAGCAGTACTTC. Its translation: CAISVSKGPYEQYF.

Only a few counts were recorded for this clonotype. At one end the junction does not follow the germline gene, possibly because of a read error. The chain's CDR3 is CASSSIRDFSYEQYF. CDR3 nucleotides: TGTGCTAGCAGCTCTATCCGGGACTTCTCCTACGAGCAGTACTTC. J is TRBJ2-7 and V is TRBV7-7, with a weak D call TRBD2 (6 bases). Per germline, CDR1 SSHAT and CDR2 FNYEAQ (reference sequence). The CDR3 contains 15 residues.

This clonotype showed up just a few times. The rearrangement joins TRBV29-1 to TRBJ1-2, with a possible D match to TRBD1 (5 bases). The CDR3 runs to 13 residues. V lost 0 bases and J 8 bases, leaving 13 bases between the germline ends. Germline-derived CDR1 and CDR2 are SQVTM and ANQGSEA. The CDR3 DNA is TGCAGCGTTGAAGACCTGGCAGGGAACGGCTACACCTTC. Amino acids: CSVEDLAGNGYTF.

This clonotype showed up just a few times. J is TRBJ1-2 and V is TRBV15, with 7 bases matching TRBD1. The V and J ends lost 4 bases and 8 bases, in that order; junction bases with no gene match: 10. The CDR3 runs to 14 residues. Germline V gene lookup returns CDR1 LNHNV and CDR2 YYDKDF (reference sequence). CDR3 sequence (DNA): TGTGCCACCAGCACTACAACAGGGGTGGGCGGCTACACCTTC. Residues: CATSTTTGVGGYTF.

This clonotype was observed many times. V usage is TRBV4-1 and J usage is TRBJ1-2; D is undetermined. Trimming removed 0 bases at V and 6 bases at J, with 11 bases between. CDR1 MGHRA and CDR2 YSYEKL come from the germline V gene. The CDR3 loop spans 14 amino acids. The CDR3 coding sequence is TGCGCCAGCAGCCAAGATTGGGGTCGCGATGGCTACACCTTC. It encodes CASSQDWGRDGYTF.

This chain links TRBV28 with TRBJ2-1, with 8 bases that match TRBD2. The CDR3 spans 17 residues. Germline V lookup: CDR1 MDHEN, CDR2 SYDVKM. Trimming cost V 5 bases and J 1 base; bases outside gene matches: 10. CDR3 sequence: CASSPLAAGVSYNEQFF. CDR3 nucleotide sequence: TGTGCCAGCAGTCCCCTAGCAGCGGGGGTGTCCTACAATGAGCAGTTCTTC. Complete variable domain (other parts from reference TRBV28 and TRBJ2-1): DVKVTQSSRYLVKRTGEKVFLECVQDMDHENMFWYRQDPGLGLRLIYFSYDVKMKEKGDIPEGYSVSREKKERFSLILESASTNQTSMYLCASSPLAAGVSYNEQFFGPGTRLTVL.

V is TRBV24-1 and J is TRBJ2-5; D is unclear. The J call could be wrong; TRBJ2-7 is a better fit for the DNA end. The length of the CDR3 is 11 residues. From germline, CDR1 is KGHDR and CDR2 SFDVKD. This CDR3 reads CATSDLSEQYF. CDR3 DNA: TGTGCCACCAGTGATTTGTCCGAGCAGTACTTC.

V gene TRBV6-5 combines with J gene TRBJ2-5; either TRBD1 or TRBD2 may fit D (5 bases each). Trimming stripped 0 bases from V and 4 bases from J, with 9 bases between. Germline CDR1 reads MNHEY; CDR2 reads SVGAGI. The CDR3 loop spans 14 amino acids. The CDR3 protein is CASSYSERGETQYF. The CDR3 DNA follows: TGTGCCAGCAGTTACTCCGAGAGGGGAGAGACCCAGTACTTC.

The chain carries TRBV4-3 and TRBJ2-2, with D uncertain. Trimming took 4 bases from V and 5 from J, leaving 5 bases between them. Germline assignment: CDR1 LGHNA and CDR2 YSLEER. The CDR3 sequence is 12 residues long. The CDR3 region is CASSPLTGELFF. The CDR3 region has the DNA TGCGCCAGCAGCCCCCTGACCGGGGAGCTGTTTTTT.

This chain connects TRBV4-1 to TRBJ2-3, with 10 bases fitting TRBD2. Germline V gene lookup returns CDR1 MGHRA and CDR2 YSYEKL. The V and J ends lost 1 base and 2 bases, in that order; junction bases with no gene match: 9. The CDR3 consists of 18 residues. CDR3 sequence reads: CASSQVVAGGPTTDTQYF. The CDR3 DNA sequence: TGCGCCAGCAGCCAAGTTGTAGCGGGGGGCCCTACCACAGATACGCAGTATTTT.

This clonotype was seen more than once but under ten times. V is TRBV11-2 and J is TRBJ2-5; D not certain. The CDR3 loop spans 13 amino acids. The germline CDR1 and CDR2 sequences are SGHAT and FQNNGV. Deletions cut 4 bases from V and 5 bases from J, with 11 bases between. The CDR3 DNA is TGTGCCAGCAGCTATGTTAACTGGGAGACCCAGTACTTC. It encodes CASSYVNWETQYF.